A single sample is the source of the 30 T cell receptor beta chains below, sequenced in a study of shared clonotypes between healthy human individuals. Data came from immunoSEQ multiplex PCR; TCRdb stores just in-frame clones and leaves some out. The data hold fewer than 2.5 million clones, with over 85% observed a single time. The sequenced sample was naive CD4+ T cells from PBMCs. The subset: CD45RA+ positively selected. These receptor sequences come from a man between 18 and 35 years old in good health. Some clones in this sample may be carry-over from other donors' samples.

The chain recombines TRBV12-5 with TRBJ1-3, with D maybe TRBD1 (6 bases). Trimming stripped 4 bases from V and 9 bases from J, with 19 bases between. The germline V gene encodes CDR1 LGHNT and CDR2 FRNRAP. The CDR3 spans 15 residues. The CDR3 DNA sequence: TGTGCTAGTGGTTCCGGGGGGGGGCGAACAAGCACCATATATTTT. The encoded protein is CASGSGGGRTSTIYF. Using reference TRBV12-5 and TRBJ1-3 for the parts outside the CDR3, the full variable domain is DARVTQTPRHKVTEMGQEVTMRCQPILGHNTVFWYRQTMMQGLELLAYFRNRAPLDDSGMPKDRFSAEMPDATLATLKIQPSEPRDSAVYFCASGSGGGRTSTIYFGEGSWLTVV.

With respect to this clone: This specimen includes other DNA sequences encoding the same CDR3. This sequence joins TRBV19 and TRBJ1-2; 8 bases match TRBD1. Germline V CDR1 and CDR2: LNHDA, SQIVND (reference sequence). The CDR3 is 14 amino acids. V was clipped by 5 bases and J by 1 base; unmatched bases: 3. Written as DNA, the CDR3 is TGTGCCAGTAGTTCCACAGGGGGTAACTATGGCTACACCTTC. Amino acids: CASSSTGGNYGYTF. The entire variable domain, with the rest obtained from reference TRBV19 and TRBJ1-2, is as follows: DGGITQSPKYLFRKEGQNVTLSCEQNLNHDAMYWYRQDPGQGLRLIYYSQIVNDFQKGDIAEGYSVSREKKESFPLTVTSAQKNPTAFYLCASSSTGGNYGYTFGSGTRLTVV.

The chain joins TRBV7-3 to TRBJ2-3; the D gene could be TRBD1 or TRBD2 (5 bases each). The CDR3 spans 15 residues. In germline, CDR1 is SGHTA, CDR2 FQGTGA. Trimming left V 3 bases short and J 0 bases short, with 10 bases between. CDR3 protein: CASSFLGASTDTQYF. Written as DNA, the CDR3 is TGTGCCAGCAGCTTTCTCGGGGCTAGCACAGATACGCAGTATTTT.

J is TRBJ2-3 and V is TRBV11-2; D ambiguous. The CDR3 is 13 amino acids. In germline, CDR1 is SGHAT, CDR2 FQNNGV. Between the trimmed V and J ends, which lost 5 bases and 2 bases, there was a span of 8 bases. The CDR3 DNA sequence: TGTGCCAGCAGCGCCCGGTACACAGATACGCAGTATTTT. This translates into CASSARYTDTQYF.

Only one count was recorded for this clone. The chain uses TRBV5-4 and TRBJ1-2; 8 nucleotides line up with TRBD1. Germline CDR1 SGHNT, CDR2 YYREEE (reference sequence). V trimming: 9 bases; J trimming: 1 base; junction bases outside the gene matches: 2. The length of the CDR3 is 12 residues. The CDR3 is CATGQGNYGYTF. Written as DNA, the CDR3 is TGTGCCACCGGACAGGGTAACTATGGCTACACCTTC.

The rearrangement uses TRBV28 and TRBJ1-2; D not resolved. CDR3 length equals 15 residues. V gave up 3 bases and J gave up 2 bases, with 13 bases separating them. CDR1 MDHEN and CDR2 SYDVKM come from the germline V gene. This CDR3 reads CASSFTPRGNYGYTF. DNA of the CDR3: TGTGCCAGCAGTTTTACCCCCCGAGGGAACTATGGCTACACCTTC.

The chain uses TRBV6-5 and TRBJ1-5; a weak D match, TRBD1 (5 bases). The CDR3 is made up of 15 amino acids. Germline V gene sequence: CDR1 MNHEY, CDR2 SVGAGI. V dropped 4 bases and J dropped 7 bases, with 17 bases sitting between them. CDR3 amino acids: CASSSGAGRVQPQHF. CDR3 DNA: TGTGCCAGCAGTTCGGGCGCTGGCAGGGTCCAGCCCCAGCATTTT.

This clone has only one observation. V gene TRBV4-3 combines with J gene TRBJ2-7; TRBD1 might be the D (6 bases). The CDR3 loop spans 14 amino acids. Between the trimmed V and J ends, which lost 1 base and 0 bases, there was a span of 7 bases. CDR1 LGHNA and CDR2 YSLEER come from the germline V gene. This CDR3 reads CASSQGGGSYEQYF. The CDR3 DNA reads TGCGCCAGCAGCCAAGGAGGGGGCTCCTACGAGCAGTACTTC.

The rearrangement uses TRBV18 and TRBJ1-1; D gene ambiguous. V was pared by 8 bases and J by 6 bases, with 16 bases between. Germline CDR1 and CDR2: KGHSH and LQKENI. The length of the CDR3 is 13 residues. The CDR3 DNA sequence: TGTGCCAGCGTCCCCAGGACGTTCGCTGAAGCTTTCTTT. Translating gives CASVPRTFAEAFF.

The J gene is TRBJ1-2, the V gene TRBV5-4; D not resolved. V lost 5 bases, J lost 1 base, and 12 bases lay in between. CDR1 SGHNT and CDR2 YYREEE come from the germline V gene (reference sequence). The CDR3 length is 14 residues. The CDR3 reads CASSLPSLNYGYTF. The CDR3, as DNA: TGTGCCAGCAGTCTCCCCAGCCTTAACTATGGCTACACCTTC.

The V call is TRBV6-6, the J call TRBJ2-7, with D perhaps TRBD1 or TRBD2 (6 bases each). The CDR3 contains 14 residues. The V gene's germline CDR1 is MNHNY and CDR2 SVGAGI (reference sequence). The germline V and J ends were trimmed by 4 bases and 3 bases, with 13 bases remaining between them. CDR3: CASSFRGLGYEQYF. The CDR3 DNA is TGTGCCAGCAGTTTCAGGGGACTCGGCTACGAGCAGTACTTC.

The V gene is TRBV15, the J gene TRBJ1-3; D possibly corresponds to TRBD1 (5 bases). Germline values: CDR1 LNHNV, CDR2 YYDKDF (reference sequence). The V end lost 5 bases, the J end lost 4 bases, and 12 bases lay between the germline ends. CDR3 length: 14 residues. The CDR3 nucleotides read TGTGCCACCAGCGAACCCAGGGCCGGAAACACCATATATTTT. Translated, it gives CATSEPRAGNTIYF.

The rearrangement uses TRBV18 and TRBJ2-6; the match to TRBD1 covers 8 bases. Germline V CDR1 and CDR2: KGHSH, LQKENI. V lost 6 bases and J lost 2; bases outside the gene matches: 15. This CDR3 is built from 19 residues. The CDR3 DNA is TGTGCCAGCTCTCAGCAGGGGGCCACCAGTTCTACTGGGGCCAACGTCCTGACTTTC. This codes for CASSQQGATSSTGANVLTF.

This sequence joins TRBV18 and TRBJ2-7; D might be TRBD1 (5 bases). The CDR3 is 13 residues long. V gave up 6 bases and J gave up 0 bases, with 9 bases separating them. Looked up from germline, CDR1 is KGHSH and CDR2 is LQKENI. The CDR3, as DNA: TGTGCCAGCTCGGACATAGTCTCCTACGAGCAGTACTTC. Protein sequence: CASSDIVSYEQYF.

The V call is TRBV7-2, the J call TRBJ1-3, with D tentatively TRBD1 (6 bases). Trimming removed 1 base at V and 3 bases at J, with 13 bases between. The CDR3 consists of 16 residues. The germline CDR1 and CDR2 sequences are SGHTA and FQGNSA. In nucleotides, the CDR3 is TGTGCCAGCAGCTTAGTACCGGGGGCTTTTGGAAACACCATATATTTT. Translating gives CASSLVPGAFGNTIYF.

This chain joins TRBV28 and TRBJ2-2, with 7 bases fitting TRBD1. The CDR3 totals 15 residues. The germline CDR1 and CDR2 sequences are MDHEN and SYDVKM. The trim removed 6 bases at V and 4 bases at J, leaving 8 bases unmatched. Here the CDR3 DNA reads TGTGCCAGCAGATCCGACAGGGTTGCCACCGGGGAGCTGTTTTTT. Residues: CASRSDRVATGELFF.

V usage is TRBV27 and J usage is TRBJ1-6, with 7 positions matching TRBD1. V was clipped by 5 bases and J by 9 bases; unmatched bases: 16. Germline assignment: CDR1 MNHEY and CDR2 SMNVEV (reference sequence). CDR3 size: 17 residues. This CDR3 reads CASSKTLRDSSGSPLHF. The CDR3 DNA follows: TGTGCCAGCAGTAAAACACTGAGGGACAGTAGTGGTTCACCCCTCCACTTT.

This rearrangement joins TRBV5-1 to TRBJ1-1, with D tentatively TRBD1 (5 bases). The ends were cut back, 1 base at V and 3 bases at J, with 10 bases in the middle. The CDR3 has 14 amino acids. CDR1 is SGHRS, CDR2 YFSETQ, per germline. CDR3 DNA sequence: TGCGCCAGCAGCTTGATGTGGGGGGACACTGAAGCTTTCTTT. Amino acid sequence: CASSLMWGDTEAFF.

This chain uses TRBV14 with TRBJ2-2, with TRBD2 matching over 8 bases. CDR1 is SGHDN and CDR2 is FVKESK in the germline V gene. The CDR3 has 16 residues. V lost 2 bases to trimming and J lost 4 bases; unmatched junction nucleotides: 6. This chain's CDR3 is CASSQRAGAFTGELFF. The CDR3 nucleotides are TGTGCCAGCAGCCAAAGAGCGGGAGCGTTCACCGGGGAGCTGTTTTTT.

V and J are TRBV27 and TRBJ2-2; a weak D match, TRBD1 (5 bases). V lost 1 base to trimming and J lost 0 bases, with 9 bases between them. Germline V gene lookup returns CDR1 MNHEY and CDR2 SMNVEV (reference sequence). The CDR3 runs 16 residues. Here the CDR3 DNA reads TGTGCCAGCAGTTTATTTCACAGGACGAACACCGGGGAGCTGTTTTTT. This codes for CASSLFHRTNTGELFF.

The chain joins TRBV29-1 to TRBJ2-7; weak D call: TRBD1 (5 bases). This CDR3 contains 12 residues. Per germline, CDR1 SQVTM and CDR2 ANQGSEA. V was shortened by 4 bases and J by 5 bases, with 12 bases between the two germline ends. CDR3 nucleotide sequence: TGCAGCGTTGGATTCAGGGCCAACGAGCAGTACTTC. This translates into CSVGFRANEQYF.

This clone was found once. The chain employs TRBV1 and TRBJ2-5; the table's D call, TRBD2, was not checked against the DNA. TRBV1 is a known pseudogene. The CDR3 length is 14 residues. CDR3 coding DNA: TGCACCAGCAAATGGTCCAGCGGCCAAGAGACCCAGTACTTC. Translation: CTSKWSSGQETQYF.

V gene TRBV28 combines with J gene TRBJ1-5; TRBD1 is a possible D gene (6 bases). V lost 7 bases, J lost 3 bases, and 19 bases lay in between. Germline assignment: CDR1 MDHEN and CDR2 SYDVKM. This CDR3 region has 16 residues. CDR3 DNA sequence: TGTGCCAGCACCTCTCGGGGGCGGGGTGCCAATCAGCCCCAGCATTTT. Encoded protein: CASTSRGRGANQPQHF.

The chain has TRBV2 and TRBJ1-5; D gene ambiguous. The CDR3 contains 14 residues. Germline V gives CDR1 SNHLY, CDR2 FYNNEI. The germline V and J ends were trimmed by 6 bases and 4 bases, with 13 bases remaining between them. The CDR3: CASSWAEMNQPQHF. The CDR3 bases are TGTGCCAGCAGCTGGGCTGAAATGAATCAGCCCCAGCATTTT.

CDR3 amino acids: CAIRTRAGTQYF. The DNA for the CDR3 is TGTGCCATTCGAACTAGGGCTGGGACCCAGTACTTC. J is TRBJ2-5 and V is TRBV27; D possibly corresponds to TRBD2 (5 bases). Trimming removed 10 bases from V and 7 bases from J, with 16 bases in between. Germline CDR1 and CDR2: MNHEY and SMNVEV (reference sequence). The CDR3 contains 12 residues.

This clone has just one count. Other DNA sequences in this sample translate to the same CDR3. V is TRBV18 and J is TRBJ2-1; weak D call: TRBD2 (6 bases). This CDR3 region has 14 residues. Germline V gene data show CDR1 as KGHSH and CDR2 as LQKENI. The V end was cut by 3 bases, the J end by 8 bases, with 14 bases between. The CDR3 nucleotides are TGTGCCAGCTCACCTGGGACTCCCCGCGATGAGCAGTTCTTC. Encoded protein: CASSPGTPRDEQFF.

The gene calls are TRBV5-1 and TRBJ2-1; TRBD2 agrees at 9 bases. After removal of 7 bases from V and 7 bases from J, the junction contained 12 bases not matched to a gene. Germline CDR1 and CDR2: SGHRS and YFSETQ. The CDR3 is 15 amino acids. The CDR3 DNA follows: TGCGCCAGCCGCGGGCTAGCGGGGCCTGGGAATGAGCAGTTCTTC. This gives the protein CASRGLAGPGNEQFF.

The CDR3 nucleotides read TGTGCCAGCAGCTTGGCGGGCTCTGGAAACACCATATATTTT. Its translation: CASSLAGSGNTIYF. The rearrangement joins TRBV5-5 to TRBJ1-3; D is unresolved. This CDR3 region has 14 residues. CDR1 SGHKS and CDR2 YYEKEE come from the germline V gene (reference sequence). V dropped 0 bases and J dropped 0 bases, with 4 bases sitting between them. The full variable domain, rest sourced from reference TRBV5-5 and TRBJ1-3, is DAGVTQSPTHLIKTRGQQVTLRCSPISGHKSVSWYQQVLGQGPQFIFQYYEKEERGRGNFPDRFSARQFPNYSSELNVNALLLGDSALYLCASSLAGSGNTIYFGEGSWLTVV.

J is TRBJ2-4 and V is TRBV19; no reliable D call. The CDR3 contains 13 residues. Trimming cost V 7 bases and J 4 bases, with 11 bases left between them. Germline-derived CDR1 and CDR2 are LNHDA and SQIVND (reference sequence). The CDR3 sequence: CASKSAGKNIQYF. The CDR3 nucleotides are TGTGCCAGTAAAAGTGCAGGAAAAAACATTCAGTACTTC.

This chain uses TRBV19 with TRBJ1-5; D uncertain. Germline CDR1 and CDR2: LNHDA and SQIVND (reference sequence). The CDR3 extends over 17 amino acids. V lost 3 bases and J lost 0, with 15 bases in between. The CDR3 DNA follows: TGTGCCAGTAGTATTGGAGGGATGGCCTATAGCAATCAGCCCCAGCATTTT. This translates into CASSIGGMAYSNQPQHF.